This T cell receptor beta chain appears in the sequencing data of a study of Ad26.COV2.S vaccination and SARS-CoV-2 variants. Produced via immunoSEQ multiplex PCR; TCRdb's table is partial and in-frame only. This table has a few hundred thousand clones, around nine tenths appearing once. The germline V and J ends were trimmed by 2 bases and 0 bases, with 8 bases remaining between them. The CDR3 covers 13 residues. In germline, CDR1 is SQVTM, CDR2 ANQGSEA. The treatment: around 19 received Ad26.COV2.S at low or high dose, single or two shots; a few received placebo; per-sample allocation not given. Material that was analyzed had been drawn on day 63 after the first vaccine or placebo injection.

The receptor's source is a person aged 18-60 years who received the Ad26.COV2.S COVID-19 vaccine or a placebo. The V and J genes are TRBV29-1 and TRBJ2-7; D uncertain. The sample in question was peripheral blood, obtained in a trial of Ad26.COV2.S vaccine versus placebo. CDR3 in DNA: TGCAGCGTTGAATTCCCACTCTCCTACGAGCAGTACTTC. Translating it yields CSVEFPLSYEQYF.